The 10 T cell receptor beta chains in this list originate from one sample, sequenced in a study of cytotoxic CD8 clonotypes in ibrutinib-treated CLL. Measured with immunoSEQ multiplex PCR; TCRdb has only the in-frame clones, and not every one. The top ten clones hold 11% of a sample with about 140,000 clones, roughly 90% of them seen once. The sequences come from PBMCs, collected after 12 months of ibrutinib treatment. These receptors were obtained from a human donor with chronic lymphocytic leukemia.

The V call is TRBV9, the J call TRBJ2-3, with TRBD2 as a possible D gene (6 bases). Looked up from germline, CDR1 is SGDLS and CDR2 is YYNGEE. V was cut by 0 bases and J by 4 bases, with 12 bases left in between. The CDR3 contains 15 residues. The CDR3 sequence: CASSVAGDFADTQYF. The CDR3 DNA sequence: TGTGCCAGCAGCGTAGCGGGAGATTTCGCAGATACGCAGTATTTT.

The J gene is TRBJ2-3, the V gene TRBV27; the D gene is possibly TRBD2 (6 bases). There are 17 residues in the CDR3. Germline lookup yields CDR1 MNHEY and CDR2 SMNVEV (reference sequence). V was cut by 4 bases and J by 4 bases, with 21 bases left in between. The CDR3 here is CASSSPTQLAFADTQYF. The CDR3 DNA reads TGTGCCAGCAGTTCCCCCACCCAACTAGCTTTCGCAGATACGCAGTATTTT.

V is TRBV29-1 and J is TRBJ1-5, with D perhaps matching TRBD1 (5 bases). The V end lost 4 bases, the J end lost 1 base, and 8 bases lay between the germline ends. CDR3 size: 13 residues. Germline V gives CDR1 SQVTM, CDR2 ANQGSEA. Written as DNA, the CDR3 is TGCAGCGTTGGGGGGGACAGCAATCAGCCCCAGCATTTT. Protein product: CSVGGDSNQPQHF.

The chain employs TRBV5-6 and TRBJ2-1; 7 bases map to TRBD2. Germline V lookup: CDR1 SGHDT, CDR2 YYEEEE. With 3 bases clipped from V and 9 bases from J, the junction kept 15 bases outside the gene matches. This CDR3 spans 16 amino acids. The CDR3, as DNA: TGTGCCAGCAGCTCGGACCCTAGCGGTTTCCTAGGTGAGCAGTTCTTC. Amino acid sequence: CASSSDPSGFLGEQFF. Supplemented by reference TRBV5-6 and TRBJ2-1, the full variable domain reads DAGVTQSPTHLIKTRGQQVTLRCSPKSGHDTVSWYQQALGQGPQFIFQYYEEEERQRGNFPDRFSGHQFPNYSSELNVNALLLGDSALYLCASSSDPSGFLGEQFFGPGTRLTVL.

The chain is built from TRBV29-1 and TRBJ2-2, with 8 bases identical to TRBD1. There are 15 residues in the CDR3. V dropped 6 bases and J dropped 4; count of bases not matched to a gene: 10. The germline V gene has CDR1 SQVTM and CDR2 ANQGSEA. Written as DNA, the CDR3 is TGCAGCGTCGCCCCAGGGGGCGACGGCACCGGGGAGCTGTTTTTT. It encodes CSVAPGGDGTGELFF.

The chain links TRBV7-8 to TRBJ2-7, with D perhaps TRBD2 (6 bases). Germline CDR1 is SGHVS and CDR2 is FQNEAQ. This CDR3 is built from 15 residues. The V and J ends lost 0 bases and 7 bases respectively, with 16 bases between them. The CDR3 DNA follows: TGTGCCAGCAGCTTAGCTGGGACGGGGGTTGGGGAGCAGTACTTC. Translated: CASSLAGTGVGEQYF.

Note on this clone: An end of the junction does not agree with germline; a read error may underlie this. The V and J genes are TRBV28 and TRBJ1-5; no firm D call. CDR1 MDHEN and CDR2 SYDVKM come from the germline V gene. This CDR3 has 14 amino acids. The CDR3 loop is CASSLTTSYQPQHF. The DNA for the CDR3 is TGTGCCAGCAGTTTAACTACTAGCTATCAGCCCCAGCATTTT.

The chain carries TRBV6-1 and TRBJ2-1; D might be TRBD1 (5 bases). The germline gives CDR1 MNHNS, CDR2 SASEGT. The CDR3 loop spans 15 amino acids. The V end lost 6 bases, the J end lost 2 bases, and 14 bases lay between the germline ends. Here the CDR3 reads CASRTDSPPYNEQFF. As DNA, the CDR3 is TGTGCCAGCAGGACCGACAGCCCCCCCTACAATGAGCAGTTCTTC.

This sequence joins TRBV10-2 and TRBJ2-1, with D perhaps matching TRBD2 (5 bases). This CDR3 comprises 13 residues. Germline V gene sequence: CDR1 WSHSY, CDR2 SAAADI. V lost 10 bases and J lost 5, with 15 bases in between. CDR3: CATDGRSDNEQFF. CDR3 DNA sequence: TGCGCCACCGATGGGAGAAGCGACAATGAGCAGTTCTTC.

J is TRBJ2-7 and V is TRBV19, with 15 nucleotides matching TRBD2. The junction had 7 bases not matched to a gene; V was cut back by 3 bases and J by 4 bases. This CDR3 is built from 17 residues. CDR1 and CDR2 from the germline V gene are LNHDA and SQIVND (reference sequence). CDR3 region: CASSISSGTSGRYEQYF. The CDR3 bases are TGTGCCAGTAGTATCTCCTCAGGGACTAGCGGGAGGTACGAGCAGTACTTC.